Listed below are T cell receptor beta chains from one sample, sequenced in a study of neurological immune-mediated disorders. TCRdb re-called the 5' RACE reads with MiXCR, one entry per CDR3 protein. The sample records over 11,000 distinct CDR3 sequences, approximately 7.6% being singletons. Sequenced sample: CD8+ T cells from blood. These receptors were obtained from a woman aged 40 to 50 in good health. Each CDR3 is given with its conserved first and last residue.

length: 11; V: TRBV29-1; J: TRBJ1-2; CDR3: CSVIQGGGYTF
length: 14; V: TRBV25-1; J: TRBJ2-3; CDR3: CASSLTLRTDTQYF
length: 15; V: TRBV20-1; J: TRBJ1-2; CDR3: CSARAGGTGGSGYTF
length: 15; V: TRBV27; J: TRBJ1-2; CDR3: CASSLVGGSNYGYTF
length: 12; V: TRBV12-3/TRBV12-4; J: TRBJ1-1; CDR3: CASSPVNTEAFF
length: 13; V: TRBV6-2/TRBV6-3; J: TRBJ2-5; CDR3: CASSQARRETQYF
length: 14; V: TRBV6-1; J: TRBJ1-1; CDR3: CASSRDSFHTEAFF
length: 15; V: TRBV20-1; J: TRBJ2-1; CDR3: CSARASGMYNNEQFF
length: 18; V: TRBV5-1; J: TRBJ1-4; CDR3: CASSPLTGRPRKLEKLFF
length: 14; V: TRBV2; J: TRBJ2-4; CDR3: CASRMSLAKNIQYF
length: 13; V: TRBV9; J: TRBJ2-2; CDR3: CASSVGVTGELFF
length: 13; V: TRBV27; J: TRBJ1-1; CDR3: CASRTGPYTEAFF
length: 16; V: TRBV5-1; J: TRBJ2-1; CDR3: CASRPFSGISYNEQFF
length: 13; V: TRBV7-3; J: TRBJ1-2; CDR3: CASSLNLPYGYTF
length: 13; V: TRBV6-1; J: TRBJ2-1; CDR3: CASSAYRPNEQFF
length: 13; V: TRBV3-1; J: TRBJ1-1; CDR3: CASSQPTGAEAFF
length: 14; V: TRBV19; J: TRBJ2-7; CDR3: CASHSGGPKDKQYF
length: 16; V: TRBV28; J: TRBJ2-1; CDR3: CASNNGPRDTYNEQFF
length: 20; V: TRBV12-2; J: TRBJ2-3; CDR3: CASRLRPYVPHSPCTDTQYF
length: 15; V: TRBV7-2; J: TRBJ2-5; CDR3: CASTAGGLSGETQYF
length: 16; V: TRBV5-6; J: TRBJ2-3; CDR3: CASSQSGPIFTDTQYF
length: 16; V: TRBV12-3/TRBV12-4; J: TRBJ2-5; CDR3: CASSFSRDRVAETQYF
length: 15; V: TRBV20-1; J: TRBJ2-7; CDR3: CSANPASGRTYEQYF
length: 11; V: TRBV7-9; J: TRBJ2-3; CDR3: CASSGEDTQYF
length: 18; V: TRBV11-2; J: TRBJ2-3; CDR3: CASSPHPDPDRGADTQYF
length: 16; V: TRBV2; J: TRBJ2-1; CDR3: CASRKPTSGGSTKQFF
length: 14; V: TRBV20-1; J: TRBJ2-7; CDR3: CSASPDGVDYEQYF
length: 17; V: TRBV7-9; J: TRBJ2-3; CDR3: CASRHLTGEVGTDTQYF
length: 15; V: TRBV5-6; J: TRBJ2-2; CDR3: CASSSTGWGSGELFF
length: 13; V: TRBV11-1; J: TRBJ2-5; CDR3: CASSLEGGETQYF
length: 13; V: TRBV27; J: TRBJ2-6; CDR3: CASRFTGANVLTF
length: 12; V: TRBV20-1; J: TRBJ2-3; CDR3: CSASEDTDTQYF
length: 16; V: TRBV12-3/TRBV12-4; J: TRBJ2-1; CDR3: CASSRLAGSSYNEQFF
length: 14; V: TRBV20-1; J: TRBJ1-5; CDR3: CSADVTGGNQPQHF
length: 13; V: TRBV27; J: TRBJ2-3; CDR3: CASSRRVSDTQYF
length: 17; V: TRBV28; J: TRBJ2-5; CDR3: CASSLSSTSGYQETQYF
length: 14; V: TRBV15; J: TRBJ2-7; CDR3: CATSREGLSYEQYF
length: 15; V: TRBV5-1; J: TRBJ2-1; CDR3: CASSLRQGARNEQFF
length: 16; V: TRBV7-8; J: TRBJ2-1; CDR3: CASSPRRDRQDNEQFF
length: 12; V: TRBV28; J: TRBJ2-2; CDR3: CASSLWVGELFF
length: 13; V: TRBV18; J: TRBJ1-5; CDR3: CASSPPVGEPQHF
length: 15; V: TRBV2; J: TRBJ2-7; CDR3: CASRELAGVLYEQYF